Each of the 19 T cell receptor beta chains below was sequenced from the same sample in a study of T cell repertoires in ileal Crohn's disease. Produced via immunoSEQ multiplex PCR; TCRdb's table is partial and in-frame only. The repertoire has approximately 18,000 clones, roughly 80% of them found once; the top ten carry 10%. Sequencing used ileal tissue. These receptor sequences come from an adult with Crohn's disease.

The J gene is TRBJ1-6, the V gene TRBV19; unclear D gene. Germline CDR1 reads LNHDA; CDR2 reads SQIVND (reference sequence). Trimming stripped 3 bases from V and 4 bases from J, with 7 bases between. This CDR3 has 14 amino acids. CDR3 sequence: CASSIARYNSPLHF. In nucleotides, the CDR3 is TGTGCCAGTAGTATCGCCAGGTATAATTCACCCCTCCACTTT.

This chain links TRBV11-3 with TRBJ2-3, with 7 bases that match TRBD2. The CDR3 sequence is 15 residues long. CDR1 and CDR2 from the germline V gene are SGHNT and YENEEA. V trimming: 3 bases; J trimming: 1 base; junction bases outside the gene matches: 4. CDR3 DNA sequence: TGTGCCAGCAGCTTGAGCGGGGTGGGCACAGATACGCAGTATTTT. Its protein is CASSLSGVGTDTQYF.

This chain connects TRBV5-4 to TRBJ2-1, with 10 bases that match TRBD2. Germline V gene lookup returns CDR1 SGHNT and CDR2 YYREEE (reference sequence). With 0 bases clipped from V and 4 bases from J, the junction kept 1 base outside the gene matches. The length of the CDR3 is 15 residues. The CDR3 reads CASSLAAGGYNEQFF. The DNA for the CDR3 is TGTGCCAGCAGCTTGGCAGCGGGGGGGTACAATGAGCAGTTCTTC.

The chain links TRBV30 to TRBJ1-6; D may be TRBD1 (5 bases). CDR1 and CDR2 from the germline V gene are GTSNPN and SVGIG (reference sequence). The CDR3 contains 14 residues. Trimming removed 3 bases at V and 7 bases at J, with 13 bases between. CDR3 protein: CAWSRGGGNSPLHF. The CDR3 DNA is TGTGCCTGGAGCCGGGGGGGAGGAAATTCACCCCTCCACTTT.

The V call is TRBV7-2, the J call TRBJ2-7; TRBD1 matches 10 bases. This CDR3 contains 17 residues. With V trimmed by 5 bases and J by 3 bases, 13 bases remained unmatched. CDR1 and CDR2 (germline): SGHTA, FQGNSA. CDR3 nucleotide sequence: TGTGCCAGCAGCACACCTCTCGGGACAGGGGCAAACTACGAGCAGTACTTC. Amino acids: CASSTPLGTGANYEQYF.

The chain links TRBV30 to TRBJ2-5; D unresolved. CDR1 is GTSNPN and CDR2 is SVGIG in the germline V gene (reference sequence). Trimming removed 2 bases from V and 0 bases from J, with 13 bases in between. The CDR3 consists of 15 residues. The CDR3 coding sequence is TGTGCCTGGAGTCTCTATAATACGTACCAAGAGACCCAGTACTTC. Translation gives CAWSLYNTYQETQYF.

The CDR3 DNA is TGTGCCAGCAGTCCCCGACAGACCGTCTATGGCTACACCTTC. Protein: CASSPRQTVYGYTF. This sequence joins TRBV6-5 and TRBJ1-2; TRBD1 might be the D (5 bases). V lost 5 bases and J lost 4, with 14 bases in between. The germline V gene encodes CDR1 MNHEY and CDR2 SVGAGI. CDR3 length: 14 residues.

This clone was recorded only once. The V and J genes are TRBV7-2 and TRBJ1-1; D remains unclear. CDR1 and CDR2 (germline): SGHTA, FQGNSA. The CDR3 contains 15 residues. With 3 bases removed from V and 0 bases from J, the gap between germline ends came to 11 bases. CDR3 region: CASSFDMGLNTEAFF. Written as DNA, the CDR3 is TGTGCCAGCAGCTTCGACATGGGCCTGAACACTGAAGCTTTCTTT.

The gene calls are TRBV5-1 and TRBJ1-1; no definite D call. There are 15 residues in the CDR3. Germline V gene lookup returns CDR1 SGHRS and CDR2 YFSETQ. The V end lost 3 bases, the J end lost 1 base, and 13 bases lay between the germline ends. The CDR3 protein is CASSWAAEGNTEAFF. The DNA of the CDR3 is TGCGCCAGCAGCTGGGCTGCCGAGGGGAACACTGAAGCTTTCTTT.

The chain links TRBV7-3 to TRBJ1-2; 8 bases are a match to TRBD1. The V segment lost 3 bases and the J segment 8 bases; nucleotides outside the gene matches: 17. Germline V gene data show CDR1 as SGHTA and CDR2 as FQGTGA. The CDR3 spans 17 residues. CDR3 bases: TGTGCCAGCAGCTTGGGGCCCCTGACAGGGGAAGGCGGAGGCTACACCTTC. This sequence encodes CASSLGPLTGEGGGYTF.

The chain couples TRBV19 to TRBJ1-2; 7 bases map to TRBD1. The CDR3 extends over 14 amino acids. V shed 5 bases, J shed 1 base, and the junction held 4 bases outside the gene matches. Germline V gene data show CDR1 as LNHDA and CDR2 as SQIVND (reference sequence). CDR3 sequence reads: CASSFSGGNYGYTF. Written as DNA, the CDR3 is TGTGCCAGTAGTTTCTCAGGGGGTAACTATGGCTACACCTTC. The variable domain in full, completed from reference TRBV19 and TRBJ1-2, reads DGGITQSPKYLFRKEGQNVTLSCEQNLNHDAMYWYRQDPGQGLRLIYYSQIVNDFQKGDIAEGYSVSREKKESFPLTVTSAQKNPTAFYLCASSFSGGNYGYTFGSGTRLTVV.

This clone was seen just once. The chain uses TRBV2 and TRBJ2-7; 10 nucleotides agree with TRBD2. This CDR3 is 17 amino acids long. The V gene's germline CDR1 is SNHLY and CDR2 FYNNEI. Germline trimming cut 4 bases from V and 2 bases from J; bases unmatched to any gene: 11. The CDR3, as DNA: TGTGCCAGCAGTGTTGCCCTAGCGGGGGATAAAGCCTACGAGCAGTACTTC. Translation: CASSVALAGDKAYEQYF.

CDR3 coding DNA: TGCAGTGTTACAGGGGAAGGTGAGCAGTACTTC. Translated: CSVTGEGEQYF. The rearrangement links TRBV20-1 to TRBJ2-7, with TRBD1 matching over 7 bases. The V gene end was trimmed by 7 bases and the J gene end by 7 bases; junction bases not matched to a gene: 7. This CDR3 is 11 amino acids long. Germline CDR1 is DFQATT and CDR2 is SNEGSKA (reference sequence).

This clone was seen just once. The chain uses TRBV19 and TRBJ2-5; 10 positions match TRBD1. The CDR3 is made up of 15 amino acids. CDR1 and CDR2 (germline): LNHDA, SQIVND (reference sequence). The V and J ends lost 7 bases and 5 bases, in that order; junction bases with no gene match: 10. CDR3 protein: CASNPAGTGDETQYF. The CDR3 DNA is TGTGCCAGTAACCCTGCCGGGACAGGGGACGAGACCCAGTACTTC.

V usage is TRBV10-3 and J usage is TRBJ2-2; TRBD1 aligns across 8 bases. Looked up from germline, CDR1 is ENHRY and CDR2 is SYGVKD. V shed 6 bases and J 1 base; nucleotides not matched to a gene: 1. The CDR3 consists of 14 residues. CDR3 loop: CAIRQGVNTGELFF. For the CDR3, the DNA is TGTGCCATCAGACAGGGGGTGAACACCGGGGAGCTGTTTTTT.

The CDR3 DNA sequence: TGTGCCAGCAGCCTGGTAGGGACAGGGGTGTCCTACGAGCAGTACTTC. Translated, it gives CASSLVGTGVSYEQYF. The V call is TRBV5-6, the J call TRBJ2-7, with 10 nucleotides matching TRBD1. The trim removed 4 bases at V and 1 base at J, leaving 8 bases unmatched. CDR1 SGHDT and CDR2 YYEEEE come from the germline V gene. The CDR3 is 16 residues long.

The chain carries TRBV9 and TRBJ1-2; 8 nucleotides align to TRBD1. After removal of 0 bases from V and 6 bases from J, the junction contained 4 bases not matched to a gene. The CDR3 length is 14 residues. The germline gives CDR1 SGDLS, CDR2 YYNGEE. The CDR3 here is CASSVEGQGHGYTF. Written as DNA, the CDR3 is TGTGCCAGCAGCGTAGAAGGACAGGGTCATGGCTACACCTTC.

V usage is TRBV30 and J usage is TRBJ1-1; TRBD1 aligns across 8 bases. This CDR3 contains 13 residues. CDR1 is GTSNPN and CDR2 is SVGIG in the germline V gene (reference sequence). Trimming took 3 bases from V and 9 from J; bases not matched to a gene: 9. The CDR3 here is CAWRDRAWYQAFF. Written as DNA, the CDR3 is TGTGCCTGGAGGGACAGGGCCTGGTACCAAGCTTTCTTT.

With respect to this clone: A junction end diverges from the germline sequence, so it may reflect a read error. This rearrangement joins TRBV19 to TRBJ2-5, with D hard to call. Germline values: CDR1 LNHDA, CDR2 SQIVND (reference sequence). The CDR3 covers 14 residues. The CDR3 loop is CASSIGPVREAQYF. As DNA, the CDR3 is TGTGCCAGTAGTATAGGGCCGGTCCGAGAGGCCCAGTACTTC.